The sequence of this TCR beta chain was determined in a study of T cells in pancreatic ductal adenocarcinoma. General study findings and limits: Tumor samples had fewer productive templates and approximately 8-fold fewer unique clonotypes than blood. Tumor and blood clonality did not differ significantly, about 0.11 versus 0.078.

Selected pancreatic ductal adenocarcinoma patients had undergone surgery without neoadjuvant therapy. The data were produced by immunoSEQ multiplex PCR, yet TCRdb's version contains in-frame clones alone and is incomplete. The sample records about 97,000 clones, more than 90% being singletons. Concerning this clone: The antigen is unknown.

CDR1 MNHEY and CDR2 SMNVEV come from the germline V gene (reference sequence). The CDR3 has 14 amino acids. The V gene end was trimmed by 4 bases and the J gene end by 6 bases; junction bases not matched to a gene: 3. The receptor was isolated from a human donor with pancreatic ductal adenocarcinoma. Sequenced material: PBMCs. The V call is TRBV27, the J call TRBJ2-1; the match to TRBD2 covers 10 bases. The CDR3 protein is CASSSSGRVNEQFF. The CDR3 DNA follows: TGTGCCAGCAGTTCCAGCGGGAGGGTCAATGAGCAGTTCTTC.